This TCR beta chain was sequenced for a study of blood T cell repertoires in COVID-19. Study background: T cells, B-cell-depleted T cells, or PBMCs provided the cDNA or gDNA that served as material.

Data came from immunoSEQ multiplex PCR; TCRdb stores just in-frame clones and leaves some out. Of tens of thousands of clones listed, around 80% were seen once; the top ten hold roughly a tenth. The CDR3 runs 15 residues. Seattle patient enrollment occurred during active infection, with longitudinal follow-up thereafter. Sequencing used peripheral blood. The chain has TRBV21-1 and TRBJ1-5; the listed D gene, TRBD1, was not tested against the DNA. TRBV21-1 is described as a pseudogene. The TCR sequence derives from a man aged 30 to 39 with COVID-19, enrolled during active disease. CDR3 DNA: TGTGCCAGCAGCAAAAGAGGCAGGGTGAATCAGCCCCAGCATTTT. Translation: CASSKRGRVNQPQHF.